The source of this T cell receptor beta chain is a study of cytomegalovirus exposure and HLA in healthy donors. The study, taken as a whole, reports: Later on, an analysis showed TCR association rates differing by HLA locus, with DRB1 the most and HLA-C the fewest. Some V segments, including TRBV6-2 and TRBV6-3, were excluded as indistinguishable. Reports state that TCR beta sequences accurately predicted most subjects' HLA-A and HLA-B alleles.

The V gene's germline CDR1 is SEHNR and CDR2 FQNEAQ (reference sequence). The CDR3 is made up of 15 amino acids. The junction had 6 bases not matched to a gene; V was cut back by 3 bases and J by 5 bases. A note on this clone: Its target is not known.

PCR was performed using 60 Vbeta and 13 Jbeta primers. Sequencing used immunoSEQ multiplex PCR; TCRdb keeps in-frame clones, though not all of them. Of about 240,000 clones listed, approximately 81% were seen once; the top ten hold roughly 7.4%. The TCR comes from a woman aged 55 to 70 in good health and CMV-seropositive. The J gene is TRBJ2-2, the V gene TRBV7-9; the match to TRBD1 covers 7 bases. The sample consisted of PBMCs. In DNA, the CDR3 is TGTGCCAGCAGCTTCGGGACAGTGGGGACCGGGGAGCTGTTTTTT. Its protein product is CASSFGTVGTGELFF. The entire variable domain, with the rest obtained from reference TRBV7-9 and TRBJ2-2, is as follows: DTGVSQNPRHKITKRGQNVTFRCDPISEHNRLYWYRQTLGQGPEFLTYFQNEAQLEKSRLLSDRFSAERPKGSFSTLEIQRTEQGDSAMYLCASSFGTVGTGELFFGEGSRLTVL.